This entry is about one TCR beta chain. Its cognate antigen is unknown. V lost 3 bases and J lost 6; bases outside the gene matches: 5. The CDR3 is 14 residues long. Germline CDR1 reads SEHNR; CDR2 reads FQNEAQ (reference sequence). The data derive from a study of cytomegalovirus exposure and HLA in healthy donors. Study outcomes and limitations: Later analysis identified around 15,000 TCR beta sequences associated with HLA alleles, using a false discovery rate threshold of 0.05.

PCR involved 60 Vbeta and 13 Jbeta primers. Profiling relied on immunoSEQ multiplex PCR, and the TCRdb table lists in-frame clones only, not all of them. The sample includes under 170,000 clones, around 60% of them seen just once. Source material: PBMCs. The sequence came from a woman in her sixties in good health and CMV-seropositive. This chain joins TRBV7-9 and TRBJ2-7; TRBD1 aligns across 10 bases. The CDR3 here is CASSLGQGTSEQYF. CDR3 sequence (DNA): TGTGCCAGCAGCTTGGGACAGGGGACAAGCGAGCAGTACTTC.